This T cell receptor (beta chain) was retrieved from a study of PD-1 blockade in classical Hodgkin lymphoma. The protocol was immunoSEQ multiplex PCR, while the TCRdb copy is restricted to in-frame clones and leaves out a portion. Among approximately 50,000 clones listed, approximately 70% were seen once. Every one of the patients relapsed after autologous stem cell transplantation (brentuximab vedotin exposure was variable). V shed 5 bases, J shed 1 base, and the junction held 4 bases outside the gene matches. The CDR3 runs 15 residues. The germline gives CDR1 SGHTA, CDR2 FQGNSA. Sequenced material: peripheral blood mononuclear cells (PBMCs), taken before the second cycle of nivolumab. This clonotype was obtained from a human donor with classical Hodgkin lymphoma. The V and J genes are TRBV7-2 and TRBJ1-1, with TRBD1 identical over 10 bases. In DNA form, the CDR3 reads TGTGCCAGCAGCAAGCGGACAGGGGGGAACACTGAAGCTTTCTTT. It yields the protein CASSKRTGGNTEAFF.